A selection of T cell receptor beta chains follows, all from one sample in a study of T cells in Graves' hyperthyroidism and ophthalmopathy. TCRdb called the multiplex PCR reads again in MiXCR, with one record for every CDR3 protein. Of under 700,000 distinct CDR3 sequences in the sample, more than 45% were seen once. The sequenced sample consisted of peripheral blood or thyroid tissue (not recorded which). The receptor set was obtained from a young woman with Graves' hyperthyroidism. CDR3s include the opening cysteine and the closing phenylalanine or tryptophan. D genes are given only for firm matches. Some rows have no size entry. The others give once, few or many, or a class for an expanded clone.

NA	TRBJ1-5	TRBD1	TRBV29-1	TGCAGCGCAGGACAGGGATATAGCAATCAGCCCCAGCATTTT	CSAGQGYSNQPQHF
NA	TRBJ2-7	TRBD2	TRBV2	TGTGCCAGCAGTTTAGGGACTAGAGTCGCAGGGGAGCAGTACTTC	CASSLGTRVAGEQYF
NA	TRBJ2-6	NA	TRBV7-2	TGCGCCAGCAGCCAAGTGGGGGCCAACGTCCTGACTTTC	CASSQVGANVLTF
NA	TRBJ1-6	TRBD1	TRBV7-9	TGCGCCAGCAGTCAAGACGACAGGGTAGGCTCACCCCTCCACTTT	CASSQDDRVGSPLHF
NA	TRBJ1-4	NA	TRBV2	TGTGCCAGCAGTTTCGGACAGACGCGAGAAAAACTGTTTTTT	CASSFGQTREKLFF
few	TRBJ1-1	TRBD1	TRBV7-2	TGTGCCAGCAGCTTACAACAGGGGGTAAACACTGAAGCTTTCTTT	CASSLQQGVNTEAFF
many	TRBJ1-5	TRBD1	TRBV2	TGTGCCAGCAGAACAGACAGGGCTTATAGCAATCAGCCCCAGCATTTT	CASRTDRAYSNQPQHF
many	TRBJ1-5	NA	TRBV15	TGTGCCGCCAGCGACCCGGGTGCTGGTCAGCCCCAGCATTTT	CAASDPGAGQPQHF
NA	TRBJ1-2	TRBD1	TRBV15	TGTGCCACCAGCAGACCTGGGACAGCTAACTATGGCTACACCTTC	CATSRPGTANYGYTF
NA	TRBJ1-4	TRBD1	TRBV11-1	TGTGCCAGCAGCTTGGTAGGGACAGGAGGACTGTTTTTT	CASSLVGTGGLFF
few	TRBJ2-7	NA	TRBV12-3/TRBV12-4	TGTGCCAGCAGTTTAGGGACATTGAACGAGCAGTACTTC	CASSLGTLNEQYF
NA	TRBJ2-3	TRBD2	TRBV10-3	TGTGCCATCAGTGAGAACCTAGCGGGAGAGTGCTTTTTT	CAISENLAGECFF
many	TRBJ2-5	NA	TRBV7-9	TGTGCCAGCTCACCATTAGAAAACCAAGAGACCCAGTACTTC	CASSPLENQETQYF
many	TRBJ2-5	NA	TRBV7-2	TGTGCCAGCAGCTTTGGGGGCGATGAGACCCAGTACTTC	CASSFGGDETQYF
few	TRBJ2-2	TRBD2	TRBV7-6	TGTGCCAGCAGCTTGGTAGCGGGAGTCACCGGGGAGCTGTTTTTT	CASSLVAGVTGELFF